The 21 T cell receptor beta chains in this list originate from one sample, sequenced in a study of preoperative IRX-2 immunotherapy in early breast cancer. The assay was immunoSEQ multiplex PCR, and TCRdb's table has in-frame clones only and misses some. Found here are about 3,300 clones, approximately 62% of them singletons; the top ten hold approximately 8.7%. Treatment: preoperative locoregional IRX-2 cytokine immunotherapy. This sample comprised tumor tissue, obtained before IRX-2 immunotherapy. These receptors came from a human donor with breast cancer.

The V gene is TRBV19, the J gene TRBJ1-5; 10 bases are a match to TRBD1. V gave up 10 bases and J gave up 5 bases; unmatched junction bases: 8. Germline V gene lookup returns CDR1 LNHDA and CDR2 SQIVND (reference sequence). There are 14 residues in the CDR3. The CDR3 loop is CAIKPGQGYQPQHF. The CDR3, as DNA: TGTGCCATTAAACCGGGACAGGGGTATCAGCCCCAGCATTTT.

The gene calls are TRBV18 and TRBJ2-6; D unclear. V lost 3 bases, J lost 3 bases, and 0 bases lay in between. This CDR3 is built from 12 residues. CDR1 is KGHSH and CDR2 is LQKENI in the germline V gene. This CDR3 reads CASSPGANVLTF. CDR3 coding DNA: TGTGCCAGCTCACCTGGGGCCAACGTCCTGACTTTC.

The gene calls are TRBV15 and TRBJ2-7, with D maybe TRBD1 (6 bases). CDR1 is LNHNV, CDR2 YYDKDF, per germline (reference sequence). This CDR3 is built from 14 residues. V was shortened by 8 bases and J by 2 bases, with 16 bases between the two germline ends. CDR3 in amino acids: CATSAGTHAYEQYF. The CDR3 coding sequence is TGTGCCACCTCAGCAGGGACACATGCCTACGAGCAGTACTTC.

This clone came up once. The chain carries TRBV28 and TRBJ2-7; possibly TRBD1 or TRBD2 for D (6 bases each). The CDR3 has 15 amino acids. With 3 bases removed from V and 1 base from J, the gap between germline ends came to 13 bases. The V gene's germline CDR1 is MDHEN and CDR2 SYDVKM. The CDR3, as DNA: TGTGCCAGCAGTTTTTGGGGGGCGAGGTCCTACGAGCAGTACTTC. This translates into CASSFWGARSYEQYF.

The chain uses TRBV25-1 and TRBJ2-1; the match to TRBD2 covers 14 bases. The CDR3 contains 15 residues. V lost 6 bases and J lost 7; bases outside the gene matches: 5. Germline assignment: CDR1 MGHDK and CDR2 SYGVNS. CDR3 sequence: CASSRGLAGVNEQFF. The DNA for the CDR3 is TGTGCCAGCAGCCGGGGACTAGCGGGAGTGAATGAGCAGTTCTTC.

The chain couples TRBV30 to TRBJ1-1; D is undetermined. CDR3 length equals 11 residues. Germline lookup yields CDR1 GTSNPN and CDR2 SVGIG (reference sequence). V was clipped by 6 bases and J by 1 base, with 6 bases between them. The CDR3 bases are TGTGCCTGCGAGAGGAACACTGAAGCTTTCTTT. Translated, it gives CACERNTEAFF.

V usage is TRBV23-1 and J usage is TRBJ2-7; either TRBD1 or TRBD2 may supply D (6 bases each). TRBV23-1 belongs to the ORF category, with a function that is uncertain. V was shortened by 8 bases and J by 3 bases, with 14 bases between the two germline ends. The CDR3 length is 13 residues. The CDR3 nucleotides are TGCGCCAGCGGGGGGCAGGGTCGCTACGAGCAGTACTTC. It encodes CASGGQGRYEQYF.

The chain links TRBV4-2 to TRBJ1-1; no reliable D call. V lost 2 bases to trimming and J lost 1 base, with 20 bases between them. This CDR3 has 18 amino acids. Germline assignment: CDR1 LGHNA and CDR2 YNFKEQ. CDR3 DNA: TGTGCCAGCAGCCAAATGTGGATCGGAGGGAGCCGGAACACTGAAGCTTTCTTT. Protein sequence: CASSQMWIGGSRNTEAFF.

This clone was seen a few times. The V gene is TRBV11-3, the J gene TRBJ2-2; tentatively, D is TRBD1 or TRBD2 (5 bases each). V shed 5 bases and J shed 6 bases, with 16 bases lying between them. The CDR3 length is 15 residues. CDR1 SGHNT and CDR2 YENEEA come from the germline V gene. CDR3 nucleotide sequence: TGTGCCAGCAGCCAAGTCATTGGGACGTCCGGGGAGCTGTTTTTT. Protein product: CASSQVIGTSGELFF.

The chain joins TRBV5-1 to TRBJ2-1; 11 bases match TRBD2. Germline V gives CDR1 SGHRS, CDR2 YFSETQ. V shed 4 bases and J 2 bases; nucleotides not matched to a gene: 5. The CDR3 contains 16 residues. CDR3 protein: CASSGLTSGTYNEQFF. DNA for the CDR3: TGCGCCAGCAGCGGGCTGACTAGCGGGACCTACAATGAGCAGTTCTTC.

The genes are TRBV19 and TRBJ1-1; D remains ambiguous. CDR1 and CDR2 from the germline V gene are LNHDA and SQIVND (reference sequence). The CDR3 consists of 13 residues. V was clipped by 3 bases and J by 10 bases, with 15 bases between them. The DNA of the CDR3 is TGTGCCAGTAGTATTCGGCCCCCTGGAAGAGCTTTCTTT. It translates to CASSIRPPGRAFF.

The chain recombines TRBV18 with TRBJ1-2, with 8 bases identical to TRBD1. The CDR3 length is 18 residues. J lost 5 bases, V lost 2 bases, and 16 bases had no gene match. Germline assignment: CDR1 KGHSH and CDR2 LQKENI. This CDR3 reads CASSPFVTGASPLYGYTF. The CDR3 DNA reads TGTGCCAGCTCACCATTTGTGACAGGGGCGAGTCCCCTTTATGGCTACACCTTC.

This chain connects TRBV6-8 to TRBJ1-1, with a tentative D call TRBD1 (6 bases). The CDR3 runs to 13 residues. V lost 6 bases, J lost 4 bases, and 12 bases lay in between. Germline V gives CDR1 MNHGY, CDR2 SAAAGT. CDR3 sequence: CASSRGRGTEAFF. The CDR3 bases are TGTGCCAGCAGCCGGGGGCGAGGCACTGAAGCTTTCTTT.

This clone was seen more than once but under ten times. CDR3 residues: CASSDLASTGELFF. The CDR3 nucleotides are TGTGCCAGCAGCGACTTAGCGAGCACCGGGGAGCTGTTTTTT. This chain uses TRBV7-1 with TRBJ2-2; tentative D call: TRBD2 (5 bases). TRBV7-1 is known as an ORF, though its function is uncertain. V lost 5 bases, J lost 4 bases, and 11 bases lay in between. CDR3 length equals 14 residues.

V and J are TRBV12-5 and TRBJ1-1, with D perhaps matching TRBD1 (5 bases). Per the germline V gene, CDR1 is LGHNT and CDR2 is FRNRAP. The CDR3 totals 13 residues. CDR3 bases: TGTGCCAGCATCCATTGGGGCCTCACTGAAGCTTTCTTT. Translated: CASIHWGLTEAFF.

The CDR3 DNA sequence: TGTGCCAGTAGTTCCCCTGGCGGGGGGGGAACCGGGGAGCTGTTTTTT. Amino acids: CASSSPGGGGTGELFF. The chain uses TRBV19 and TRBJ2-2; 9 bases are shared with TRBD2. Unmatched junction bases numbered 9, after V lost 5 bases and J lost 5 bases. The CDR3 is 16 amino acids. Germline V gene data show CDR1 as LNHDA and CDR2 as SQIVND (reference sequence).

This clone was observed a handful of times. The chain recombines TRBV11-3 with TRBJ2-7; TRBD1 matches 8 bases. The CDR3 consists of 16 residues. The trim removed 5 bases at V and 3 bases at J, leaving 12 bases unmatched. The germline V gene encodes CDR1 SGHNT and CDR2 YENEEA. CDR3 amino acids: CASSRQHTGGIYEQYF. CDR3 DNA sequence: TGTGCCAGCAGCCGCCAACACACAGGGGGGATCTACGAGCAGTACTTC.

This chain connects TRBV7-5 to TRBJ2-2; the table assigns TRBD1, which was not confirmed against the DNA. TRBV7-5 is termed a pseudogene. The CDR3 runs to 15 residues. In DNA form, the CDR3 reads TGTGCCAGCAGCGTCGACATTTTCGGCACCGGGGAGCTGTTTTTT. It is translated as CASSVDIFGTGELFF.

The chain combines TRBV30 with TRBJ2-1; the D gene is possibly TRBD1 (6 bases). V lost 0 bases, J lost 6 bases, and 12 bases lay in between. This CDR3 contains 14 residues. From germline, CDR1 is GTSNPN and CDR2 SVGIG (reference sequence). The CDR3 loop is CAWSVPGQRNEQFF. Here the CDR3 DNA reads TGTGCCTGGAGTGTACCCGGACAGCGCAATGAGCAGTTCTTC. The full variable domain, in which reference TRBV30 and TRBJ2-1 provide the parts outside the CDR3, is SQTIHQWPATLVQPVGSPLSLECTVEGTSNPNLYWYRQAAGRGLQLLFYSVGIGQISSEVPQNLSASRPQDRQFILSSKKLLLSDSGFYLCAWSVPGQRNEQFFGPGTRLTVL.

The chain employs TRBV11-3 and TRBJ2-6, with D possibly being TRBD1 (7 bases). V was shortened by 5 bases and J by 1 base, with 18 bases between the two germline ends. The V gene's germline CDR1 is SGHNT and CDR2 YENEEA. CDR3 size: 18 residues. The CDR3 DNA reads TGTGCCAGCAGCAAGCAAGGGGGCGGAGGGTCTGGGGCCAACGTCCTGACTTTC. Translating it yields CASSKQGGGGSGANVLTF.

V is TRBV28 and J is TRBJ1-3; D remains unclear. The CDR3 has 13 residues. Germline values: CDR1 MDHEN, CDR2 SYDVKM. V lost 3 bases to trimming and J lost 4 bases, with 7 bases between them. CDR3 DNA sequence: TGTGCCAGCAGTTTGGGGTACGGAAACACCATATATTTT. Amino acid sequence: CASSLGYGNTIYF.